Here is one TCR beta chain with its context. At least ten counts were recorded for this clonotype. Which antigen it targets is not known. Base qualities are not recorded, but no much larger clone differs from it by a single base. These data belong to a study of regulatory T cells in long-lasting Graves disease (dated by TCRdb to the early 2020s). Context from the whole study: Newly diagnosed Graves' disease patients had taken antithyroid drugs for less than 3 months. Peripheral blood TCR sequencing and RNA sequencing compared persistent Graves' disease patients with newly diagnosed Graves' disease patients. A total of around 35 samples were covered by TCR sequencing, comprising roughly 13 persistent and 20 or so newly diagnosed Graves' disease patients. The study took place in China and was registered as a clinical trial. General study outcomes and caveats: Only the TCR beta chain was sequenced and analyzed. As a limitation, the authors acknowledged that the small sample size may reduce accuracy. Preferential use of TRBV28, TRBJ1-2 and TRBJ2-5 was observed in persistent disease, whereas TRBV20-1 and TRBJ2-1 were favored in newly diagnosed disease. More public clonotypes were shared among persistent patients (2,741) than among newly diagnosed patients (just under 1,000). Only peripheral blood was studied, because thyroid tissue, the primary lesion, was inaccessible. Compared with newly diagnosed patients, patients with persistent Graves' disease had lower TCR Shannon entropy and fewer highly expanded clones, which suggests clonal expansion.

Including the terminal cysteine and phenylalanine, the CDR3 comprises 13 residues. Only the CDR3 portion is preserved as DNA: 39 bases, with reading frame beginning at the first base. V is cut by 5 bases and J by 6 bases, and the space between the germline ends is 10 bases. CDR1 and CDR2 were assigned from the germline V gene as MNHEY and SVGEGT. Library construction relied on multiplex PCR. TCRdb lists the instrument as Illumina HiSeq 4000. iRepertoire HTBI primers and Arm-PCR amplification of CDR3 regions were used to construct TCR beta libraries. Before sequencing, the PCR products underwent gel purification. The paper's processing steps were these. Across samples, 60 to 70 TRBV and 12 to 15 TRBJ segments were identified and used for gene usage analysis of CDR3 amino acid clonotypes. Filtered high-quality paired reads were merged into contigs using COPE and FqMerger. Contigs were aligned with BLAST to IMGT TRBV, TRBD and TRBJ reference genes, and CDR3 was defined per IMGT. Any clonotype with a frequency above 0.1% was counted as a highly expanded clone. Shannon entropy served as the measure of repertoire diversity, while the Gini coefficient captured V-J evenness. A clonotype found in more than one individual was treated as public. TCRdb redid the processing of the public reads, applying fastp at Q25 and MiXCR, and retained in-frame beta chains. Each CDR3 protein appears once, grouped with its most common genes and DNA. The V and J calls come from TCRdb's annotation, not from the publication. This sample holds about 500,000 distinct CDR3 sequences; around 12% were observed only once. Roughly 8.9% of the sample is held by the ten biggest clonotypes.

In light of the paper, this sample's time point label describes: newly diagnosed GD, antithyroid drugs for less than 3 months. RNA was extracted from PBMCs in TRIzol for both TCR sequencing and RNA sequencing. Graves' disease was diagnosed according to American Thyroid Association guidelines. The patients came from an endocrinology department in Xi'an, China. From each patient, around 9 milliliters of peripheral blood was collected into an EDTA anticoagulant tube. PBMCs were isolated by Ficoll Paque Plus density gradient separation without further T cell sorting. An Agilent 2100 Bioanalyzer and agarose gel were used to check RNA quality, while a NanoDrop 2000 measured RNA concentration. Separately, the same data were catalogued under a study of T cells in Graves' hyperthyroidism and ophthalmopathy. Reported in the second study: Graves' hyperthyroidism was defined as stable when no progression to ophthalmopathy occurred over 18 months of follow-up. Hyperthyroidism patients were newly diagnosed, had a disease duration of under 2 months, and were aged 18 to 65 years. Exclusion was applied to patients with uncontrolled infections, other autoimmune diseases, pregnancy or lactation. Diagnoses were based on clinical symptoms, serum thyroxine and TRAb, thyroid ultrasound and orbital computed tomography. The TCR CDR3 was subjected to a first round of RT-PCR using the HTBI primer set and the Qiagen OneStep RT-PCR kit. Most expanded thyroid clonotypes (frequency above 0.001) were also found in blood, which suggests that blood repertoires may mirror thyroid immune responses. Ophthalmopathy was separated from stable hyperthyroidism by a 13 V-J signature model, with around 90% sensitivity and roughly 81% specificity obtained in cross-validation and 80%/75% obtained in testing. During validation, the model predicted progression to ophthalmopathy a median of approximately 7 months ahead of onset, with around 71% sensitivity and around 73% specificity. To identify TCR V-J signatures that set the groups apart, the researchers used a discovery cohort of more than 95 patients, made up of 40 to 45 with Graves' ophthalmopathy and about 59 with stable Graves' hyperthyroidism. Prospective prediction of ophthalmopathy was tested in an independent validation cohort consisting of some 18 hyperthyroidism patients and approximately 16 patients who later progressed to ophthalmopathy. The roughly 100 discovery patients were randomly split 7:3 into training and test sets. The study also compared thyroid tissue and blood T-cell repertoires from about 6 Graves' hyperthyroidism patients. After sampling, hyperthyroidism patients received methimazole starting at 30 mg daily, and ophthalmopathy patients received high-dose intravenous methylprednisolone. Libraries were constructed in a second round of multiplex PCR, after which size selection and purification were performed. Libraries were sequenced paired-end with 100 bp reads on an Illumina HiSeq2000. Raw data were processed with SOAPnuke, discarding reads with adapters, uncalled bases, mean Phred below 15, or no exact constant-primer or identifier match. High-quality paired reads were merged using COPE v1.2.5, and each unique nucleotide sequence was defined as a clonotype. Clonotypes were aligned to IMGT TRBV, TRBD and TRBJ reference segments using MiTCR v1.1. Analysis was restricted to V-J combinations with a frequency above 0.0001, which covered about 99% of repertoires. A TCS score was defined as the ratio of F50 (clonal expansion) to E x V (chaos), with BLOSUM62-based TCRdist applied between CDR3 peptides within each V-J. Welch's t-statistics and random forest reduced 500 to 650 V-J features to about 13, which were used in a naive Bayes classifier (R e1071). No statistical method was used to set the sample size in advance, and investigators knew the group allocation. The paper describes TCR Vbeta CDR3 sequencing of 140 or so peripheral blood samples, made up of roughly 45 ophthalmopathy patients, 70 to 75 hyperthyroidism patients and 17 progressor patients.

The TCR originated in a young woman with Graves disease. Donor details come from another sample of the same person, matched by shared clones. Here the chain combines TRBV6-2 or TRBV6-3 and TRBJ2-2; the D gene identity is not certain. The input for sequencing was peripheral blood mononuclear cells (PBMCs), taken at new diagnosis, from a patient treated with antithyroid drugs. Here is the DNA: TGTGCCAGCAGTACACAGCGCCCCGGGGAGCTGTTTTTT. Its coded protein is CASSTQRPGELFF.